These T cell receptor beta chains were read from a single sample in a study of graft-versus-host responses after intestinal transplantation. Method: immunoSEQ multiplex PCR; TCRdb's copy keeps in-frame clones and lacks some. Among about 9,600 clones listed, about 28% were seen once. Sequenced material: alloreactive CD8+ T cells from a mixed lymphocyte reaction culture, taken before intestinal transplant. Receptor source: a human patient who received an intestinal transplant. CDR3s include the opening cysteine and the closing phenylalanine or tryptophan. The D gene is left open where the match is weak. Where a row states a size, it is once, few, many or the class of an expanded clone; other rows omit it.

TRBD2 | TRBJ2-5 | NA | TRBV15 | TGTGCCACCAGCAGCGAGCGGGGGAGCCAAGAGACCCAGTACTTC | CATSSERGSQETQYF
NA | TRBJ1-1 | NA | TRBV7-3 | TGTGCCAGCAGCCTTCCGGGCACTGAAGCTTTCTTT | CASSLPGTEAFF
TRBD1 | TRBJ1-2 | NA | TRBV4-2 | TGTGCCAGCACCCAAGGGACAGATGGCTACACCTTC | CASTQGTDGYTF
NA | TRBJ2-7 | few | TRBV7-8 | TGTGCCAGCAGCGAAGGGGGTGGCTACGAGCAGTACTTC | CASSEGGGYEQYF
TRBD1 | TRBJ1-2 | few | TRBV29-1 | TGCAGCGTCGACGACAGGGAATGGGGCTACACCTTC | CSVDDREWGYTF
TRBD2 | TRBJ2-5 | NA | TRBV7-2 | TGTGCCAGCAGCTCCGGGACTAGCGGGTGGTTCCAAGAGACCCAGTACTTC | CASSSGTSGWFQETQYF
NA | TRBJ1-1 | few | TRBV7-3 | TGTGCCAGCAGCTTAAACTCGAGGAGCGAAGCTTTCTTT | CASSLNSRSEAFF
NA | TRBJ2-5 | few | TRBV14 | TGTGCCAGCAGCCAAGGGGGTTTCTGGGGACTCGACCAAGAGACCCAGTACTTC | CASSQGGFWGLDQETQYF
TRBD1 | TRBJ1-1 | NA | TRBV19 | TGTGCCAGTACTTGGGACAGCTTGAACACTGAAGCTTTCTTT | CASTWDSLNTEAFF
TRBD2 | TRBJ2-3 | few | TRBV9 | TGTGCCAGCAGCCCCCGAGTCGGACTAGCGGGGGCCACAGATACGCAGTATTTT | CASSPRVGLAGATDTQYF
NA | TRBJ2-7 | NA | TRBV11-2 | TGTGCCAGCAGCTGGACCAGCGGGTGCGAGCAGTACTTC | CASSWTSGCEQYF
NA | TRBJ2-5 | NA | TRBV5-1 | TGCGCCAGCAGCTTGGATGGGGGGCAAGAGACCCAGTACTTC | CASSLDGGQETQYF
TRBD1 | TRBJ2-7 | NA | TRBV6-5 | TGTGCCAGCAGCCCCGGGACAGGGGTAACCTACGAGCAGTACTTC | CASSPGTGVTYEQYF
NA | TRBJ2-1 | few | TRBV6-4 | TGTGCCAGCAGTGAGGAAGCCCCGGGGCAGGGGATAAATGAGCAGTTCTTC | CASSEEAPGQGINEQFF
NA | TRBJ2-2 | NA | TRBV27 | TGTGCCAGCACTCCACTCGTCGGGGGATACACCGGGGAGCTGTTTTTT | CASTPLVGGYTGELFF
TRBD2 | TRBJ2-1 | few | TRBV9 | TGTGCCAGCTCTGTTGGCGGGGGGGCGAACAATGAGCAGTTCTTC | CASSVGGGANNEQFF
NA | TRBJ1-1 | few | TRBV4-1 | TGCGCCAGCAGCCAAGAGGCGGGACTTAACACTGAAGCTTTCTTT | CASSQEAGLNTEAFF
NA | TRBJ2-1 | NA | TRBV27 | TGTGCCAGCAGTTCTAGCGTCGGGTACAATGAGCAGTTCTTC | CASSSSVGYNEQFF
NA | TRBJ2-3 | few | TRBV4-1 | TGCGCCAGCACCCTGGTAGGGCTAGCGTCGGATACGCAGTATTTT | CASTLVGLASDTQYF
TRBD1 | TRBJ1-6 | NA | TRBV27 | TGTGCCACAGGGGGACAGCTTAATTCACCCCTCCACTTT | CATGGQLNSPLHF
TRBD1 | TRBJ1-1 | few | TRBV7-2 | TGTGCCAGCAGCTTCCACAGGGGGTCGAATACTGAAGCTTTCTTT | CASSFHRGSNTEAFF
TRBD1 | TRBJ2-7 | NA | TRBV27 | TGTGCCAGCAGTAAGGGGGCGACAGGGAGCAACGAGCAGTACTTC | CASSKGATGSNEQYF
NA | TRBJ1-2 | NA | TRBV6-6 | TGTGCCAGCAGCCTAACCTTGGGGGCAAGCTATGGCTACACCTTC | CASSLTLGASYGYTF
NA | TRBJ1-1 | NA | TRBV5-1 | TGCGCCAGCAGCTTTATTTCCCACACTGAAGCTTTCTTT | CASSFISHTEAFF
TRBD2 | TRBJ2-3 | few | TRBV4-2 | TGTGCCAGCAGCCAAGACGCGGCGGGGGGGCCGGATACGCAGTATTTT | CASSQDAAGGPDTQYF
NA | TRBJ2-1 | NA | TRBV2 | TGTGCCTGTCCCCTTGCGGGGAGTTCCTACAATGAGCAGTTCTTC | CACPLAGSSYNEQFF